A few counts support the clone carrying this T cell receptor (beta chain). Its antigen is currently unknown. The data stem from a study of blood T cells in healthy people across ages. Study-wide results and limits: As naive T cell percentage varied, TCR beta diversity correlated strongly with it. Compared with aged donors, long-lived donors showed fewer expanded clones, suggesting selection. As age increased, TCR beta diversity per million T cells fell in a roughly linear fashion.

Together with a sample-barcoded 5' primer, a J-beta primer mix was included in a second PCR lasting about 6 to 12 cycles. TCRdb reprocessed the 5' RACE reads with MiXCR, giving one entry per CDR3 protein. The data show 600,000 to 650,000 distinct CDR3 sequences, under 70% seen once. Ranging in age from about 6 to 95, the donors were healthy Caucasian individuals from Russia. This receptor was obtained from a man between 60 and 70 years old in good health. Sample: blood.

DNA of the CDR3: TGTGCCAGCAGTTCCCCACAACCAAAGGGGACCCAGTACTTC. Its protein product is CASSSPQPKGTQYF. The chain uses TRBV28 and TRBJ2-5, with D hard to call. The germline V and J ends were trimmed by 4 bases and 7 bases, with 16 bases remaining between them. The CDR3 runs 14 residues. Germline V gene sequence: CDR1 MDHEN, CDR2 SYDVKM.